This is a list of T cell receptor beta chains from one sample in a study of CXCR3-negative and CXCR3-positive naive CD8 T cells. Reanalyzing the 5' RACE reads, TCRdb keeps one entry per CDR3 protein, without DNA. Here the sample table reports 100,000 to 150,000 distinct CDR3 sequences. Sequencing input: naive CXCR3- CD8+ T cells from blood. The receptors were sampled from a human donor in good health. Some clones in this sample may be carry-over from other donors' samples. Both conserved end residues are part of each CDR3.

j_call v_call cdr3_length cdr3_aa
TRBJ1-1 TRBV20-1 16 CSAREGYWGANTEAFF
TRBJ2-1 TRBV10-3 14 CAISAESDYNEQFF
TRBJ2-7 TRBV7-6 17 CASSLEPASGGALEQYF
TRBJ1-5 TRBV9 14 CASSPGTGHQPQHF
TRBJ2-1 TRBV7-9 12 CASSLVRDRRFF
TRBJ2-7 TRBV29-1 13 CSFLGQGGYEQYF
TRBJ2-5 TRBV7-6 15 CASSLPVASMETQYF
TRBJ1-1 TRBV19 15 CASSLPGNMNTEAFF
TRBJ2-1 TRBV7-9 15 CASSLGQGLYNEQFF
TRBJ2-7 TRBV7-9 16 CASSSRRPGPTGEQYF
TRBJ2-5 TRBV2 14 CASNGKDPQETQYF
TRBJ2-5 TRBV6-2/TRBV6-3 17 CASSYRTSGRYQETQYF
TRBJ2-3 TRBV28 16 CASSTNRGQGTDTQYF
TRBJ2-7 TRBV25-1 15 CASSGTSGGFGEQYF
TRBJ2-1 TRBV29-1 19 CSVERASGRAWGSYNEQFF
TRBJ2-5 TRBV27 14 CASSPKRERETQYF
TRBJ2-5 TRBV6-2/TRBV6-3 17 CDSSYLSPGRDQETQYF
TRBJ1-1 TRBV28 15 CASSFPLTLNTEAFF
TRBJ1-5 TRBV6-6 15 CASTGGRNSNQPQHF
TRBJ2-3 TRBV7-2 17 CASTSHIRGRATDTQYF
TRBJ2-7 TRBV7-2 14 CASSLNPGSGEQYF
TRBJ2-2 TRBV9 12 CASSPSFGELFF
TRBJ2-7 TRBV15 13 CATRTSGSAEQYF
TRBJ2-5 TRBV7-9 13 CASSPDGQETQYF
TRBJ2-7 TRBV7-2 15 CASSLVRSSVYEQYF
TRBJ2-7 TRBV28 13 CASSFAGVYEQYF
TRBJ1-1 TRBV12-3/TRBV12-4 15 CASSYRDRGNTEAFF
TRBJ2-3 TRBV6-5 13 CASRGRSTDTQYF
TRBJ1-5 TRBV11-3 16 CASSFARVQGSQPQHF
TRBJ1-5 TRBV28 15 CASSLTGASNQPQHF
TRBJ2-4 TRBV4-1 15 CASSQQPGQRNIQYF
TRBJ2-1 TRBV29-1 14 CSVEDPEVMNEQFF
TRBJ1-5 TRBV2 16 CASSELAGFSNQPQHF
TRBJ2-7 TRBV28 13 CASSFNSGGEQYF
TRBJ2-1 TRBV14 15 CASSRLAGRYNEQFF
TRBJ2-1 TRBV29-1 15 CSVIIKTSGDNEQFF
TRBJ2-7 TRBV6-6 14 CASITGQGRDEQYF
TRBJ2-7 TRBV7-6 13 CASSIGGRGEQYF
TRBJ2-3 TRBV29-1 17 CSVEGSFSGGAVDTQYF
TRBJ2-1 TRBV12-3/TRBV12-4 15 CASSLAPTRLDEQFF
TRBJ2-3 TRBV27 19 CASSLSRTAGVGDTDTQYF